A single TCR beta chain is shown here with its context. These data are taken from a study of shared clonotypes between healthy human individuals. The authors distributed each subset's genomic DNA evenly over several immunoSEQ plates. Spread over ten immunoSEQ deep assay plates, unsorted PBMC DNA underwent sequencing. How the authors handled the data: ImmunoSEQ gave junction-only sequences without quality scores, so filtering differed. Clones were sequenced by immunoSEQ multiplex PCR, and TCRdb holds only the in-frame ones, with some missing. V and J calls and clone size are copied from that table; D and trimming were computed from the DNA. The sample yields roughly 450,000 clones, 75% to 85% seen once. The CDR3 is made up of 15 amino acids. Looked up from germline, CDR1 is SGHNT and CDR2 is YYREEE (reference sequence). The ends were cut back, 4 bases at V and 0 bases at J, with 13 bases in the middle.

The source material was PBMCs. This chain uses TRBV5-4 with TRBJ1-2; unclear D gene. The sequence was obtained from a middle-aged woman in good health. Some clones in this sample may be carry-over from other donors' samples. For the CDR3, the DNA is TGTGCCAGCAGCGAGGAACCTCAATCTAACTATGGCTACACCTTC. Encoded protein: CASSEEPQSNYGYTF.